This T cell receptor (beta chain) was profiled in a study of blood T cell repertoires in COVID-19. Study summary: Samples came from the United States, Italy and Spain, spanning acute and convalescent COVID-19. PBMCs, B-cell-depleted T cells, or T cells were the source of the cDNA or gDNA that made up the material.

Per the original data handling: The authors estimated nucleated cell counts from reference gene primer amplification. Some clones are missing from TCRdb's copy, which holds only in-frame ones; the method was immunoSEQ multiplex PCR. D and trimming were read from the DNA, whereas the V and J calls and clone size are those reported in that table. The table includes approximately 140,000 clones, approximately 89% detected once. Trimming cost V 7 bases and J 2 bases, with 15 bases left between them. The length of the CDR3 is 15 residues. The germline gives CDR1 SGHAT, CDR2 FQDESV (reference sequence). The sample taken for sequencing was peripheral blood. The source of this sequence is a human donor in a cohort sampled during active COVID-19. The chain uses TRBV11-1 and TRBJ2-1; D gene unclear. The CDR3 loop reads CASIASHSTYNEQFF. The CDR3 DNA sequence: TGTGCCAGCATCGCCTCCCACAGTACCTACAATGAGCAGTTCTTC.